What follows is one T cell receptor beta chain and its context. Its antigen is not identified. The data belong to a study of OX40 agonist ivuxolimab in advanced cancers. Study-level points and caveats: The study found that CD8+ T cells averaged more expanded clones than CD4+. Blood T cells, both CD4+ and CD8+, expanded clonally by week 6 at 0.1 to 3.0 mg/kg.

Only in-frame clones appear in the TCRdb table, and some are missing; sequencing was by immunoSEQ multiplex PCR. The sample lists tens of thousands of clones, less than 90% occurring once. The specimen was CD4+ or CD8+ T cells sorted from blood, collected in a trial of the OX40 agonist ivuxolimab. The TCR originated in an adult with an advanced solid tumor such as melanoma, head and neck, liver or kidney cancer.

The CDR3, as DNA: TGTGCCAGCAGCGTCGGGACTACCGTAGGGAATGAGCAGTTCTTC. Protein: CASSVGTTVGNEQFF. The rearrangement links TRBV7-6 to TRBJ2-1, with TRBD2 matching 7 bases. The germline CDR1 and CDR2 sequences are SGHVS and FNYEAQ. The CDR3 loop spans 15 amino acids. J lost 7 bases, V lost 5 bases, and 11 bases had no gene match.